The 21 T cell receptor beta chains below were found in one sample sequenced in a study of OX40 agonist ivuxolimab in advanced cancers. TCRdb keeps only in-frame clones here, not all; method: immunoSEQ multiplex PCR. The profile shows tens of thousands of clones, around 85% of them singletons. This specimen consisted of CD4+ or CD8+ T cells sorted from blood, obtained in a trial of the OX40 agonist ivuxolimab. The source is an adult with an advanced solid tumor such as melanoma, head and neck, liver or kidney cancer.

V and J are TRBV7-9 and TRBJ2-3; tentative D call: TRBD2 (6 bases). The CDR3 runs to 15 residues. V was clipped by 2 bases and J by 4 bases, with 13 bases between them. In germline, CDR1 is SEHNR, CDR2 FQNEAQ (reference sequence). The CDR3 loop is CASSLSDGRPDTQYF. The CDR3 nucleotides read TGTGCCAGCAGCTTATCGGACGGGAGACCAGATACGCAGTATTTT.

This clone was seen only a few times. The CDR3 DNA reads TGTGCCAGCACTGGGGCCGGGGACAGGCCCCGGGAGACCCAGTACTTC. Translation gives CASTGAGDRPRETQYF. The chain employs TRBV7-9 and TRBJ2-5, with TRBD1 identical over 8 bases. Per germline, CDR1 SEHNR and CDR2 FQNEAQ (reference sequence). This CDR3 is built from 16 residues. J lost 5 bases, V lost 7 bases, and 15 bases had no gene match. The variable domain in full, with the rest retrieved from reference TRBV7-9 and TRBJ2-5, is DTGVSQNPRHKITKRGQNVTFRCDPISEHNRLYWYRQTLGQGPEFLTYFQNEAQLEKSRLLSDRFSAERPKGSFSTLEIQRTEQGDSAMYLCASTGAGDRPRETQYFGPGTRLLVL.

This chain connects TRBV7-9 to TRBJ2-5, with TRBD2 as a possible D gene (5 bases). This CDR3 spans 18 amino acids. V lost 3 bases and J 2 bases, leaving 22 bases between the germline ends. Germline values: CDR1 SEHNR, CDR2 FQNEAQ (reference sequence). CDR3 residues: CASSLASWASRVQETQYF. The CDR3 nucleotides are TGTGCCAGCAGCTTGGCCTCTTGGGCTAGCCGGGTTCAAGAGACCCAGTACTTC. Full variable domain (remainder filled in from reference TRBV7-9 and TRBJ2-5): DTGVSQNPRHKITKRGQNVTFRCDPISEHNRLYWYRQTLGQGPEFLTYFQNEAQLEKSRLLSDRFSAERPKGSFSTLEIQRTEQGDSAMYLCASSLASWASRVQETQYFGPGTRLLVL.

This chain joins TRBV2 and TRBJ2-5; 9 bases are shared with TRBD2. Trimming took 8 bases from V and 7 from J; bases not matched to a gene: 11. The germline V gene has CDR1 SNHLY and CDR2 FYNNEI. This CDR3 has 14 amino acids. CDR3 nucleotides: TGTGCCAGCCCTAGGGCTAGCGGGGCACCGACCCAGTACTTC. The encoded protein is CASPRASGAPTQYF.

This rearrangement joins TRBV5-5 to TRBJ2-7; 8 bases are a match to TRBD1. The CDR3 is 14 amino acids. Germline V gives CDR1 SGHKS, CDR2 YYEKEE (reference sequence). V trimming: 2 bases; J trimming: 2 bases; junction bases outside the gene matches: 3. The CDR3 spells CASSFSDRAYEQYF. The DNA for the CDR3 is TGTGCCAGCAGCTTCTCGGACAGGGCCTACGAGCAGTACTTC.

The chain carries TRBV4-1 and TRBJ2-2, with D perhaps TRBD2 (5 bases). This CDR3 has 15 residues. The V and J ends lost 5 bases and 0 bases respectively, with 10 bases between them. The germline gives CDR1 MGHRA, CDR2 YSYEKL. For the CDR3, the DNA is TGCGCCAGCAGCTACGGGGTTGCGAACACCGGGGAGCTGTTTTTT. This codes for CASSYGVANTGELFF.

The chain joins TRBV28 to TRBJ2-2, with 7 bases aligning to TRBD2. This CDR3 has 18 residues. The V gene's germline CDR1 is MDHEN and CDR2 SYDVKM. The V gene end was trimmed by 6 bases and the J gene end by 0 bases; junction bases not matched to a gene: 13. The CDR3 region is CASRTPGGRHANTGELFF. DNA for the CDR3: TGTGCCAGCAGAACACCCGGGGGGAGACACGCGAACACCGGGGAGCTGTTTTTT. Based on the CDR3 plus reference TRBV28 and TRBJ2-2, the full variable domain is DVKVTQSSRYLVKRTGEKVFLECVQDMDHENMFWYRQDPGLGLRLIYFSYDVKMKEKGDIPEGYSVSREKKERFSLILESASTNQTSMYLCASRTPGGRHANTGELFFGEGSRLTVL.

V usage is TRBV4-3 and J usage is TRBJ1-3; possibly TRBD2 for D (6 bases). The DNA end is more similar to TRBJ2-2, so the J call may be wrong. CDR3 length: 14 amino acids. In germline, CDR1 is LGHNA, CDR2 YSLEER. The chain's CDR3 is CASNPGGRPGELFF. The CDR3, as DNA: TGCGCCAGCAACCCAGGAGGGAGGCCCGGGGAGCTGTTTTTT.

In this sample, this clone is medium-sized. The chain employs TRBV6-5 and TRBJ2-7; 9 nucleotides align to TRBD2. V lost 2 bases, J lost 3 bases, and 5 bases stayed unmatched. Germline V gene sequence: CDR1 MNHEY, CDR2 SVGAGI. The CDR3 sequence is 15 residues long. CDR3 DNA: TGTGCCAGCAGTTACGGGGCTAGCGGGGACTACGAGCAGTACTTC. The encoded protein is CASSYGASGDYEQYF.

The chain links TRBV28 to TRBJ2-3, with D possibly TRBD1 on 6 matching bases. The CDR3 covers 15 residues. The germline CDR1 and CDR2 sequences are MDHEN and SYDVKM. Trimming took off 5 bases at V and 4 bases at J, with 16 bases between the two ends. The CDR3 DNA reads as TGTGCCAGCAGTGTTAGGGGGTTCTCCTCAGATACGCAGTATTTT. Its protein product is CASSVRGFSSDTQYF.

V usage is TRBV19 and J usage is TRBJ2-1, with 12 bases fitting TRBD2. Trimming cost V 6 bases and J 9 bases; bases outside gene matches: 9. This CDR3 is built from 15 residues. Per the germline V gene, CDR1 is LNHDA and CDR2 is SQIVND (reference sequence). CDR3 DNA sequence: TGTGCCAGTAGCCCCCTAGCGGGAGGGCCGGTTGAGCAGTTCTTC. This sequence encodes CASSPLAGGPVEQFF.

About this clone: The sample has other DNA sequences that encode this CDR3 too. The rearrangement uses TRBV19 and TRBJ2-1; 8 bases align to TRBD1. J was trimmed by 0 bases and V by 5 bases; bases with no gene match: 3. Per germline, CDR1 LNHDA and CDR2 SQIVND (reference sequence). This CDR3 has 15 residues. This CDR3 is CASSLDRDSYNEQFF. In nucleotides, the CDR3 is TGTGCCAGTAGTTTGGACAGGGACTCCTACAATGAGCAGTTCTTC.

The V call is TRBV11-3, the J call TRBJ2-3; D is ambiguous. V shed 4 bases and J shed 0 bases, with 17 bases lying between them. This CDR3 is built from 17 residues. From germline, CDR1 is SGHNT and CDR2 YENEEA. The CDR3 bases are TGTGCCAGCAGCTCCCGTGTGTTTAGCCACAGCACAGATACGCAGTATTTT. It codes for CASSSRVFSHSTDTQYF.

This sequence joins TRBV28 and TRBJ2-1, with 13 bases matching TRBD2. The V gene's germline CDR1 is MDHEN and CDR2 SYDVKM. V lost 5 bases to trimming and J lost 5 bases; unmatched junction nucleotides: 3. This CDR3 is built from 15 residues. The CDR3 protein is CASSELAGGNNEQFF. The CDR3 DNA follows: TGTGCCAGCAGTGAACTAGCGGGAGGGAACAATGAGCAGTTCTTC. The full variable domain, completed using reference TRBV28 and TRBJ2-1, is DVKVTQSSRYLVKRTGEKVFLECVQDMDHENMFWYRQDPGLGLRLIYFSYDVKMKEKGDIPEGYSVSREKKERFSLILESASTNQTSMYLCASSELAGGNNEQFFGPGTRLTVL.

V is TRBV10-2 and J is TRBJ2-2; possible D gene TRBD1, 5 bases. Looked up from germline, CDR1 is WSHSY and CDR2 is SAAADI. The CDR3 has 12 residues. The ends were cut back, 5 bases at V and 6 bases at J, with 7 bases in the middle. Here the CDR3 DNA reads TGCGCCAGCAGTCCAGGGTCCGGGGAGCTGTTTTTT. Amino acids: CASSPGSGELFF.

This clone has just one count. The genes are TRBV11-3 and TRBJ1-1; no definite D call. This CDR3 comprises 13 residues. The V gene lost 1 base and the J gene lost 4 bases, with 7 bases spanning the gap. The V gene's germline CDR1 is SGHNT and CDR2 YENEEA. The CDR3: CASSLGTSTEAFF. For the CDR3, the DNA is TGTGCCAGCAGCTTAGGCACGAGCACTGAAGCTTTCTTT.

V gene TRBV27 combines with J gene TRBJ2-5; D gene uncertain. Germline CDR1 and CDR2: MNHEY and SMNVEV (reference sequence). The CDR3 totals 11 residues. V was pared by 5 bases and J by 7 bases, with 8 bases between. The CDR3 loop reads CASSAGATQYF. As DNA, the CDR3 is TGTGCCAGCAGTGCAGGTGCGACCCAGTACTTC.

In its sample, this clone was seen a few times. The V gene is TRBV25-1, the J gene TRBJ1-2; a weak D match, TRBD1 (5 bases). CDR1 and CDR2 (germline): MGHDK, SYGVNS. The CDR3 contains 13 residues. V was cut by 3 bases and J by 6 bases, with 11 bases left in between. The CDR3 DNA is TGTGCCAGCAGTGACTGGGGGGGGGATGGCTACACCTTC. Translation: CASSDWGGDGYTF.

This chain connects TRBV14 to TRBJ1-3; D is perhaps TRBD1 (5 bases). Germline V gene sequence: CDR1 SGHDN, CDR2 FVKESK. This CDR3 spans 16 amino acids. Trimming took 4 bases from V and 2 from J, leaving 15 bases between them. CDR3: CASSPEEGRPGNTIYF. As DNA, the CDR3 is TGTGCCAGCAGCCCTGAAGAGGGGCGGCCTGGAAACACCATATATTTT.

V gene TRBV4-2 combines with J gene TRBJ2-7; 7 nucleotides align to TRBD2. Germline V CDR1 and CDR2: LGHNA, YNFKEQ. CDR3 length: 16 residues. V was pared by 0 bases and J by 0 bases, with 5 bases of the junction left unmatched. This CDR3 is CASSQEGLGSSYEQYF. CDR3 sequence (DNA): TGTGCCAGCAGCCAAGAAGGACTAGGGAGCTCCTACGAGCAGTACTTC.

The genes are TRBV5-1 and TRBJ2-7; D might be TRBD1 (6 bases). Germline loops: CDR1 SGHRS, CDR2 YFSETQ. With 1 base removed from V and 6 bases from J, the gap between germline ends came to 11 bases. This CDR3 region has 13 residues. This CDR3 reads CASSLYKGVEQYF. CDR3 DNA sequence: TGCGCCAGCAGCTTGTATAAGGGGGTCGAGCAGTACTTC.